This TCR beta chain was profiled in a study of regulatory T cells in long-lasting Graves disease. J lost 7 bases, V lost 4 bases, and 4 bases had no gene match. The CDR3 length is 14 residues. CDR1 is SEHNR, CDR2 FQNEAQ, per germline (reference sequence). According to the study, TCR beta libraries were built with iRepertoire HTBI primers and CDR3-region Arm-PCR. TCRdb re-called the multiplex PCR reads with MiXCR, one entry per CDR3 protein. The sample lists roughly 560,000 distinct CDR3 sequences; around 16% were seen once. General observations from the study: Persistent patients shared more public clonotypes (about 2,700) than newly diagnosed patients (approximately 1,000). Persistent disease was characterized by preferential usage of TRBV28, TRBJ1-2 and TRBJ2-5.

Time point given: newly diagnosed GD, antithyroid drugs for less than 3 months. PBMC-extracted RNA yielded the TCR library. This clonotype was recorded many times. Its antigen is as yet unknown. These sequences were also reported in another study, on T cells in Graves' hyperthyroidism and ophthalmopathy.

The chain employs TRBV7-9 and TRBJ1-5, with TRBD1 identical over 10 bases. This sequence was found in a woman between 40 and 65 years old with Graves disease. Sample: peripheral blood mononuclear cells (PBMCs), taken at new diagnosis, from a patient treated with antithyroid drugs. The CDR3 bases are TGTGCCAGCAGCTCCGGACAGGGGGAACAGCCCCAGCATTTT. It is translated as CASSSGQGEQPQHF.